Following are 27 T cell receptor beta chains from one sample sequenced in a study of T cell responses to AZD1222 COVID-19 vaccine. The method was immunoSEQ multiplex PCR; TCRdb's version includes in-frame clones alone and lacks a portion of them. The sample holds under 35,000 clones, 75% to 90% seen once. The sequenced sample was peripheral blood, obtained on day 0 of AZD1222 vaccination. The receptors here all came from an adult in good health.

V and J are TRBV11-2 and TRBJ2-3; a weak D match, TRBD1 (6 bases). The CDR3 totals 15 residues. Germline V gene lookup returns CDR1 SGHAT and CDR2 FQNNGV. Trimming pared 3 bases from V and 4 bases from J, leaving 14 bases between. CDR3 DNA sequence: TGTGCCAGCAGCTTTGGCCCGGACAGTGCAGATACGCAGTATTTT. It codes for CASSFGPDSADTQYF.

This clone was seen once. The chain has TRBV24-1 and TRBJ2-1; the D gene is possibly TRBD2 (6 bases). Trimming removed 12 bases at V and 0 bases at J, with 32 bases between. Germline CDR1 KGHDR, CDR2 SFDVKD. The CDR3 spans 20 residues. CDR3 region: CAAPTGGVPLSHISYNEQFF. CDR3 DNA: TGTGCCGCACCTACCGGAGGGGTTCCCCTGTCTCACATCTCCTACAATGAGCAGTTCTTC.

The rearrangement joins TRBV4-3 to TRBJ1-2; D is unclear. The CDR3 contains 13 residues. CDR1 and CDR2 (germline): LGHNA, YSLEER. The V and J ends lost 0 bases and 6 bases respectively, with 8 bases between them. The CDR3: CASSQDNTDGYTF. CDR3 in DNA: TGCGCCAGCAGCCAAGATAACACTGATGGCTACACCTTC.

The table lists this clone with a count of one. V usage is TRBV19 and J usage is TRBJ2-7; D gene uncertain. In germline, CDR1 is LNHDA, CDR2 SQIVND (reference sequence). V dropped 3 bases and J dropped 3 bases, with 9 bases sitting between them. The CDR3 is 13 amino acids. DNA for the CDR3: TGTGCCAGTAGTATTGAACGAAACTACGAGCAGTACTTC. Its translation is CASSIERNYEQYF.

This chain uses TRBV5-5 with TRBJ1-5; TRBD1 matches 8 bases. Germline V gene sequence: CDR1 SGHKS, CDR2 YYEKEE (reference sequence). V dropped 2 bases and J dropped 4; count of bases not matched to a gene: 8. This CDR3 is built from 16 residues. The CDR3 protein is CASSFEDRGGNQPQHF. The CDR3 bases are TGTGCCAGCAGCTTCGAAGACAGGGGAGGAAATCAGCCCCAGCATTTT.

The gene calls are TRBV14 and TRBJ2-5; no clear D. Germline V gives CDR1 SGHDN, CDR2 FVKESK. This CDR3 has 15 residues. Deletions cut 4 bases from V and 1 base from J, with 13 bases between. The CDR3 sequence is CASSLRGPSQETQYF. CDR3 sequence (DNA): TGTGCCAGCAGCCTCCGTGGGCCGTCCCAAGAGACCCAGTACTTC.

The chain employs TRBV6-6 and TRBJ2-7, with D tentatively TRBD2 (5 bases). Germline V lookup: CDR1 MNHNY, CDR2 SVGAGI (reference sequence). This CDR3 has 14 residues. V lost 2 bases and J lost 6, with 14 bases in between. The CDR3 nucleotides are TGTGCCAGCAGTTACACGAGGGCGCAAATCGAGCAGTACTTC. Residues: CASSYTRAQIEQYF.

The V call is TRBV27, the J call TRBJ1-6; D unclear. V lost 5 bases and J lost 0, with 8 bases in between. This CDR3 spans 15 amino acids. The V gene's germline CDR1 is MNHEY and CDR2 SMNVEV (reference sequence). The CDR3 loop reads CASSPQSSYNSPLHF. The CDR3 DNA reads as TGTGCCAGCAGTCCTCAAAGCTCCTATAATTCACCCCTCCACTTT.

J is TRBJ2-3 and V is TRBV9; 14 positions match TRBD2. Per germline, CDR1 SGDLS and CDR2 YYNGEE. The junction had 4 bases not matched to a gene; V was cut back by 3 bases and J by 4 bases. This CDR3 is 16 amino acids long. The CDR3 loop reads CASSGTSGRFADTQYF. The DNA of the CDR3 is TGTGCCAGCAGCGGGACTAGCGGGAGGTTTGCAGATACGCAGTATTTT.

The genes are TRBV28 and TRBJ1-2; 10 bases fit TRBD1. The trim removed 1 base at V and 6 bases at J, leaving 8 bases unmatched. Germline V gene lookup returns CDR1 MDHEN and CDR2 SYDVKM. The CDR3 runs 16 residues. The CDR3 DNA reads TGTGCCAGCAGTTTATCTCCCCAGGGGACAGGGGATGGCTACACCTTC. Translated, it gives CASSLSPQGTGDGYTF.

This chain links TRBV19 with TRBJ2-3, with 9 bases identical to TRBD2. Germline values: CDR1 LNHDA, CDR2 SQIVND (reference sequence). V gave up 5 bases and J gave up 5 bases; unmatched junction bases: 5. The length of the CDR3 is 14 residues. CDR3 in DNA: TGTGCCAGTAGTCCTAGCGGGATTAGAGATACGCAGTATTTT. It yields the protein CASSPSGIRDTQYF.

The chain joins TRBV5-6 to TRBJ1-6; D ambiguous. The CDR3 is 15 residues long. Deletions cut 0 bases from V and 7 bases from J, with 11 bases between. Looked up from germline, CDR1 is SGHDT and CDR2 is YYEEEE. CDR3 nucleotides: TGTGCCAGCAGCTTGGTTTCGGGGATAAATTCACCCCTCCACTTT. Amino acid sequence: CASSLVSGINSPLHF.

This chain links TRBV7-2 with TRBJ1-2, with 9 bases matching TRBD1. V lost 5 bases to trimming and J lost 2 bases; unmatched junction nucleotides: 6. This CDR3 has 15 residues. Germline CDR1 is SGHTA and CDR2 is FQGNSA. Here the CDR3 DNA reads TGTGCCAGCAGCGAAACAGGGGGCTCCAACTATGGCTACACCTTC. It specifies CASSETGGSNYGYTF. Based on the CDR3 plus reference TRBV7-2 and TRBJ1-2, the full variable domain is GAGVSQSPSNKVTEKGKDVELRCDPISGHTALYWYRQSLGQGLEFLIYFQGNSAPDKSGLPSDRFSAERTGGSVSTLTIQRTQQEDSAVYLCASSETGGSNYGYTFGSGTRLTVV.

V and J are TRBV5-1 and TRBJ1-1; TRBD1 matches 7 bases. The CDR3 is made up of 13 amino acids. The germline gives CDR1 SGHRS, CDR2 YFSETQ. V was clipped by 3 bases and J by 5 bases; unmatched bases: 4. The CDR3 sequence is CASSSQGGTEAFF. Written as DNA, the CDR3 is TGCGCCAGCAGCTCCCAGGGGGGGACTGAAGCTTTCTTT.

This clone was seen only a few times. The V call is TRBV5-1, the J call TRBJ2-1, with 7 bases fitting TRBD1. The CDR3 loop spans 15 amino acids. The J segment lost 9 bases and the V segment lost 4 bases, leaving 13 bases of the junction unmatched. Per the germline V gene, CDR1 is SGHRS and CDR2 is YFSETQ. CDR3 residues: CASSLRDSGRGEQFF. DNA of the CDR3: TGCGCCAGCAGCCTCCGGGACAGCGGCCGAGGTGAGCAGTTCTTC.

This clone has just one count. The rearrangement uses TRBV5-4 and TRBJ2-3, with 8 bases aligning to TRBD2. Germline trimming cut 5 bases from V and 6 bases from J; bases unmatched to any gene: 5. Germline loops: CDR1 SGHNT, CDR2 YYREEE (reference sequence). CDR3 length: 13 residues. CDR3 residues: CASRSTSVDTQYF. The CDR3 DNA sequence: TGTGCCAGCAGGTCGACTAGCGTTGATACGCAGTATTTT.

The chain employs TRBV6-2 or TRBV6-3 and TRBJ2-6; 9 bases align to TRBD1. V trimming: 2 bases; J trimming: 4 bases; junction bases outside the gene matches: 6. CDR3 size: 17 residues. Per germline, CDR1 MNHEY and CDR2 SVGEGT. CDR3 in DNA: TGTGCCAGCAGTTACAACACAGGGGGCGCGGGGGCCAACGTCCTGACTTTC. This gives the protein CASSYNTGGAGANVLTF.

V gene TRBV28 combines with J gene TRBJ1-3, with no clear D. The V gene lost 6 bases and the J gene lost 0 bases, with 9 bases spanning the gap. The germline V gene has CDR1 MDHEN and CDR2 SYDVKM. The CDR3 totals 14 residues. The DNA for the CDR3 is TGTGCCAGCAGCCCAACCAACTCTGGAAACACCATATATTTT. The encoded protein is CASSPTNSGNTIYF.

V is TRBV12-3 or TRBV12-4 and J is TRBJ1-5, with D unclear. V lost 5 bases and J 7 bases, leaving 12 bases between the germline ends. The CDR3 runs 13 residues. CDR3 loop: CASSQVTGQPQHF. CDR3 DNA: TGTGCCAGCAGTCAGGTCACGGGGCAGCCCCAGCATTTT.

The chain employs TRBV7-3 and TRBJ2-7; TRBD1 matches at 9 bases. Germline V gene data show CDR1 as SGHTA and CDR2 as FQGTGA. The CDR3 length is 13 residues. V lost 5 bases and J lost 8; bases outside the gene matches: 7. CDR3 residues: CASSPTGQGQQYF. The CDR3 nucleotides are TGTGCCAGCAGCCCGACGGGACAGGGTCAGCAGTACTTC.

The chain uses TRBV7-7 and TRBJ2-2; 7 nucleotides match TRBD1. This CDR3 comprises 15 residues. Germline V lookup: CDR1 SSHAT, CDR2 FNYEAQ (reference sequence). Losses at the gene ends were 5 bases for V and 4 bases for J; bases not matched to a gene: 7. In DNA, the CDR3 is TGTGCCAGCAGCCCGCCGGGACAGCCCACCGGGGAGCTGTTTTTT. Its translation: CASSPPGQPTGELFF.

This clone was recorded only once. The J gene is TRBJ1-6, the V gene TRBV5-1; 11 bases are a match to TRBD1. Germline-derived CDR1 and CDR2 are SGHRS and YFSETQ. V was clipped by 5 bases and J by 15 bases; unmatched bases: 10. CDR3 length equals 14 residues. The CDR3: CASRAGTGGTGLHF. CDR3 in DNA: TGCGCCAGCAGGGCCGGGACAGGGGGTACAGGCCTCCACTTT.

This CDR3 reads CASDRGAGSDTQYF. The CDR3 coding sequence is TGTGCCAGCGACAGGGGGGCGGGGTCAGATACGCAGTATTTT. The chain employs TRBV7-2 and TRBJ2-3, with 9 bases that match TRBD1. Germline V gene lookup returns CDR1 SGHTA and CDR2 FQGNSA. V shed 8 bases, J shed 4 bases, and the junction held 7 bases outside the gene matches. This CDR3 comprises 14 residues.

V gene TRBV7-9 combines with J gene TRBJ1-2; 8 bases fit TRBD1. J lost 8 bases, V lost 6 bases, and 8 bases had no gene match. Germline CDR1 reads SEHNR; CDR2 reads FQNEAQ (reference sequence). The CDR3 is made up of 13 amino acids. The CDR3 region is CASSTDREAGYTF. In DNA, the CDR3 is TGTGCCAGCAGTACGGACAGGGAAGCGGGCTACACCTTC.

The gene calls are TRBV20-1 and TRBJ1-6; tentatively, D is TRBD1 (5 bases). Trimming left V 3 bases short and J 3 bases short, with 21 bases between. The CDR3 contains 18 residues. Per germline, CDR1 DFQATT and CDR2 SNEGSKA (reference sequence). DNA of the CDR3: TGCAGTGCTAGTCTAAGGCCTCCCACGGGGCTCTATAATTCACCCCTCCACTTT. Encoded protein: CSASLRPPTGLYNSPLHF.

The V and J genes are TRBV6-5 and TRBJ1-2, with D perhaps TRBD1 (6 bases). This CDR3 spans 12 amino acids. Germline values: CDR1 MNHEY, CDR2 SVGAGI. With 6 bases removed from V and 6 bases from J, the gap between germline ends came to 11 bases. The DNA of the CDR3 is TGTGCCAGCAGCACACGGGGGCATGGCTACACCTTC. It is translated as CASSTRGHGYTF.

CDR3 residues: CASSSNRGSNQPQHF. Here the CDR3 DNA reads TGTGCCAGCAGCTCAAACAGGGGGAGCAATCAGCCCCAGCATTTT. The chain links TRBV7-8 to TRBJ1-5; TRBD1 aligns across 8 bases. Unmatched junction bases numbered 3, after V lost 4 bases and J lost 1 base. Germline V gene data show CDR1 as SGHVS and CDR2 as FQNEAQ. This CDR3 has 15 amino acids.